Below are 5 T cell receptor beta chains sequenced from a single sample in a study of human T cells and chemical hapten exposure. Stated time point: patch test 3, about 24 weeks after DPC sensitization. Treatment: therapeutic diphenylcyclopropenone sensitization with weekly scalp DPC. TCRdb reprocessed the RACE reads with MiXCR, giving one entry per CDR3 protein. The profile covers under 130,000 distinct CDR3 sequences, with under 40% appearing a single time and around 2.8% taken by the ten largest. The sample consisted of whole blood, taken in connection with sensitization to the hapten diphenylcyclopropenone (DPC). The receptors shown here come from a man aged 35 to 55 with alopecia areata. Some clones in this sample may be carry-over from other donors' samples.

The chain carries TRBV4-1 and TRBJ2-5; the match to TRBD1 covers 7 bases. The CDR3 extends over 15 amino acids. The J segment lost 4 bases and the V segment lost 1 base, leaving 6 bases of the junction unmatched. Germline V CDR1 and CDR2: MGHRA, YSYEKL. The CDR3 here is CASSQVTGASETQYF. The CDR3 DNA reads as TGCGCCAGCAGCCAAGTAACAGGGGCCTCAGAGACCCAGTACTTC.

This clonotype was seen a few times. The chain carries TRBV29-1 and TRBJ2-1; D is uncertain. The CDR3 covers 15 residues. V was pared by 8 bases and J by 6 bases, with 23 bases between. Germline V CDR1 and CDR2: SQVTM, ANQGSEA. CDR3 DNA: TGCAGCACACCGTCCGAGGCTCTAGTCTTCAATGAGCAGTTCTTC. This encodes CSTPSEALVFNEQFF.

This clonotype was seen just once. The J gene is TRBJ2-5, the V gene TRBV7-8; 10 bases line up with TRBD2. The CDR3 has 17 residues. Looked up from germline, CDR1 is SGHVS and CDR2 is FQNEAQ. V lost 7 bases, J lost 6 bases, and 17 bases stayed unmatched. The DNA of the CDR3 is TGTGCCAGCACACTGGGAGGAGGGAGCGGGGGGGGGAAGACCCAGTACTTC. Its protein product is CASTLGGGSGGGKTQYF.

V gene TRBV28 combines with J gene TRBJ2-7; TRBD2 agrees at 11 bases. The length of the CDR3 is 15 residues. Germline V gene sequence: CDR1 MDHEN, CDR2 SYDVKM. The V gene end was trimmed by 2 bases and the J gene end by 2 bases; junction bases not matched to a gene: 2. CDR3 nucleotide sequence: TGTGCCAGCAGTTTAGCACTAGCGGGAGCCTACGAGCAGTACGTC. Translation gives CASSLALAGAYEQYV.

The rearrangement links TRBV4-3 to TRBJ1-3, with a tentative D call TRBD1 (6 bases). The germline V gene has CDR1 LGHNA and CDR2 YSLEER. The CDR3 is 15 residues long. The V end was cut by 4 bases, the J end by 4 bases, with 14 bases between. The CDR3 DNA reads TGCGCCAGCAGCCCGACGGACAGTCTGGGAAACACCATATATTTT. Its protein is CASSPTDSLGNTIYF.